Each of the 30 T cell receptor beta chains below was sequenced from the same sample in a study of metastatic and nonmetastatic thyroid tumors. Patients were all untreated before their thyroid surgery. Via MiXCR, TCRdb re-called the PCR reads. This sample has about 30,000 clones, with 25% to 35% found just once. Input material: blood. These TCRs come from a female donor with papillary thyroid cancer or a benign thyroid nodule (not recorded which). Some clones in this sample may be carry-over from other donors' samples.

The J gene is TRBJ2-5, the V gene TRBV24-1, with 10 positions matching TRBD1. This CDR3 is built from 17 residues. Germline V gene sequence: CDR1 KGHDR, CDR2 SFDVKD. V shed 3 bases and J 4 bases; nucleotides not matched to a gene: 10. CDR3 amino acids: CATSDPRTGGIRETQYF. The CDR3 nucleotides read TGTGCCACCAGTGATCCCCGGACAGGGGGAATAAGAGAGACCCAGTACTTC.

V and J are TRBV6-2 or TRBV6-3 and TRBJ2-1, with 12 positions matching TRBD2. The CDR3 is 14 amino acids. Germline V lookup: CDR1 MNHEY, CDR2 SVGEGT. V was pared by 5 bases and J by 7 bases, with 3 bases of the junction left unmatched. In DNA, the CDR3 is TGTGCCAGCAGTCTAGCGGGAGGGCCTAATGAGCAGTTCTTC. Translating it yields CASSLAGGPNEQFF.

CDR3: CSARPLGAEQNTGELFF. The CDR3 DNA is TGCAGTGCTAGACCTCTAGGAGCGGAACAGAACACCGGGGAGCTGTTTTTT. The chain uses TRBV20-1 and TRBJ2-2, with TRBD2 as a possible D gene (5 bases). CDR1 and CDR2 (germline): DFQATT, SNEGSKA (reference sequence). The CDR3 has 17 residues. Trimming cost V 2 bases and J 1 base, with 17 bases left between them.

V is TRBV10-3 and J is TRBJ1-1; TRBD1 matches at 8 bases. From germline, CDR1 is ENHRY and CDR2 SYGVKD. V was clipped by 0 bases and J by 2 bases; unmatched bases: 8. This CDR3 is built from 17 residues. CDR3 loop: CAISESRPGQGNTEAFF. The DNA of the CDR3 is TGTGCCATCAGTGAGTCGAGGCCCGGACAGGGTAACACTGAAGCTTTCTTT.

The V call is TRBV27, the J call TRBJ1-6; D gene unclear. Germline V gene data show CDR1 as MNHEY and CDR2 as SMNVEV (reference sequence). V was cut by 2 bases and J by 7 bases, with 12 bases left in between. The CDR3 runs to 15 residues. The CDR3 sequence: CASSLNGLWNSPLHF. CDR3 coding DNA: TGTGCCAGCAGTTTAAACGGCCTCTGGAATTCACCCCTCCACTTT.

The CDR3 loop reads CASTPSRGSNQPQHF. CDR3 DNA: TGTGCCAGCACCCCATCGAGGGGGAGCAATCAGCCCCAGCATTTT. This rearrangement joins TRBV7-8 to TRBJ1-5, with TRBD1 as a possible D gene (6 bases). With 7 bases removed from V and 1 base from J, the gap between germline ends came to 14 bases. Germline loops: CDR1 SGHVS, CDR2 FQNEAQ. The length of the CDR3 is 15 residues.

The CDR3: CSARARTEEQYF. The CDR3 coding sequence is TGCAGTGCTAGGGCCCGGACAGAGGAGCAGTACTTC. The rearrangement joins TRBV20-1 to TRBJ2-7, with a tentative D call TRBD1 (6 bases). CDR3 length: 12 residues. Trimming pared 3 bases from V and 7 bases from J, leaving 13 bases between. Germline-derived CDR1 and CDR2 are DFQATT and SNEGSKA (reference sequence).

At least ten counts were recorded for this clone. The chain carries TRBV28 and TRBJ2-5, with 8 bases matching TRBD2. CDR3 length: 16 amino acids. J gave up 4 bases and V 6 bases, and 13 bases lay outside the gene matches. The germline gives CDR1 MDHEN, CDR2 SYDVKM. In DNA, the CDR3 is TGTGCCAGCAGCGGGGGGGGAGGGGAGGGAAGAGAGACCCAGTACTTC. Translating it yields CASSGGGGEGRETQYF.

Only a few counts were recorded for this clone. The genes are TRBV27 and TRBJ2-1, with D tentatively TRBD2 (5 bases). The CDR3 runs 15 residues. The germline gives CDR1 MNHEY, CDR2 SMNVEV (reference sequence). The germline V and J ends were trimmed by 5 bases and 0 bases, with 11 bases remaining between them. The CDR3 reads CASSEEASSYNEQFF. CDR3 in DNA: TGTGCCAGCAGTGAGGAGGCTAGCTCCTACAATGAGCAGTTCTTC.

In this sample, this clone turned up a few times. The CDR3 nucleotides are TGTGCCAGCAGTCCCTACCCCAGGCCTCCCTTGAACACCGGGGAGCTGTTTTTT. It is translated as CASSPYPRPPLNTGELFF. The rearrangement joins TRBV28 to TRBJ2-2; D call uncertain. Germline assignment: CDR1 MDHEN and CDR2 SYDVKM. This CDR3 spans 18 amino acids. V dropped 5 bases and J dropped 1 base, with 20 bases sitting between them.

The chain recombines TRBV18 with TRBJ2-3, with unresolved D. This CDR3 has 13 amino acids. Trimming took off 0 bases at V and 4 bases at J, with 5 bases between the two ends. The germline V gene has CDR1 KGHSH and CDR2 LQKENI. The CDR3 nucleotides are TGTGCCAGCTCACCACCGATAGCAGATACGCAGTATTTT. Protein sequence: CASSPPIADTQYF.

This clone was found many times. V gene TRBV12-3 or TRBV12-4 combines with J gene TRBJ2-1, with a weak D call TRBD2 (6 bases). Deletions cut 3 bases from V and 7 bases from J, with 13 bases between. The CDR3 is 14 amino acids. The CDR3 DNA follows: TGTGCCAGCAGTTTGTTTCTAGCGTCAAATGAGCAGTTCTTC. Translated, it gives CASSLFLASNEQFF.

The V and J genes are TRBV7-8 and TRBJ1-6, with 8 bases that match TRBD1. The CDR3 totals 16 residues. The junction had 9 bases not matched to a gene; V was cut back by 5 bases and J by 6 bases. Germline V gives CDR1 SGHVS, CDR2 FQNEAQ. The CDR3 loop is CASSPTGGRGNSPLHF. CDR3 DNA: TGTGCCAGCAGCCCTACAGGGGGGAGGGGTAATTCACCCCTCCACTTT. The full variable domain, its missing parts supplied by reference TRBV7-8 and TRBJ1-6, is GAGVSQSPRYKVAKRGQDVALRCDPISGHVSLFWYQQALGQGPEFLTYFQNEAQLDKSGLPSDRFFAERPEGSVSTLKIQRTQQEDSAVYLCASSPTGGRGNSPLHFGNGTRLTVT.

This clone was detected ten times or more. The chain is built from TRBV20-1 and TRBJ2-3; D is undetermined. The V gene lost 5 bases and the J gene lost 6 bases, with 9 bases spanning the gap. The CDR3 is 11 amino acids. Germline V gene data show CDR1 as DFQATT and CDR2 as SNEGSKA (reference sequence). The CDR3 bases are TGCAGTGCTGCCGTCCGGGATACGCAGTATTTT. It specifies CSAAVRDTQYF.

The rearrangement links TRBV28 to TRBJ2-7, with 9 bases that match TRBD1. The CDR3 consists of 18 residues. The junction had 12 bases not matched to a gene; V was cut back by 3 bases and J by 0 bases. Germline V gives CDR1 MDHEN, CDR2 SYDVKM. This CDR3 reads CASSLDRDRVLGSYEQYF. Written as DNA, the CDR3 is TGTGCCAGCAGTTTGGACCGGGACAGGGTACTCGGCTCCTACGAGCAGTACTTC. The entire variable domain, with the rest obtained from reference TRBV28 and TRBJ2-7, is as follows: DVKVTQSSRYLVKRTGEKVFLECVQDMDHENMFWYRQDPGLGLRLIYFSYDVKMKEKGDIPEGYSVSREKKERFSLILESASTNQTSMYLCASSLDRDRVLGSYEQYFGPGTRLTVT.

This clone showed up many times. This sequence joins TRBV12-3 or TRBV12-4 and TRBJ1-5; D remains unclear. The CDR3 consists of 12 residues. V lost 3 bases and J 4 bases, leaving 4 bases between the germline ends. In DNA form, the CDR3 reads TGTGCCAGCAGTTTTTTTAATCAGCCCCAGCATTTT. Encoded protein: CASSFFNQPQHF.

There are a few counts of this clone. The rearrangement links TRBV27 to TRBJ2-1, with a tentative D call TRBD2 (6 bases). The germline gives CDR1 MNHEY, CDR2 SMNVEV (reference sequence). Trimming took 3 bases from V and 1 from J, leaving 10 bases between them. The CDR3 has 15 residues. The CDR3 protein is CASSFGGRSYNEQFF. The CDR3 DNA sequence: TGTGCCAGCAGTTTTGGGGGGAGATCCTACAATGAGCAGTTCTTC.

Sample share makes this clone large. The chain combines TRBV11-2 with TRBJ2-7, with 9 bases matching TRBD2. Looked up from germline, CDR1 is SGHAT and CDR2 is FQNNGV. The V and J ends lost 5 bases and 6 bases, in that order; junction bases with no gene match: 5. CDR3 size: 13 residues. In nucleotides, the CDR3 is TGTGCCAGCAGCGGGGGACTAGCAGCCGAGCAGTACTTC. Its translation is CASSGGLAAEQYF. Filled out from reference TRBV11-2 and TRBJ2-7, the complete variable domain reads EAGVAQSPRYKIIEKRQSVAFWCNPISGHATLYWYQQILGQGPKLLIQFQNNGVVDDSQLPKDRFSAERLKGVDSTLKIQPAKLEDSAVYLCASSGGLAAEQYFGPGTRLTVT.

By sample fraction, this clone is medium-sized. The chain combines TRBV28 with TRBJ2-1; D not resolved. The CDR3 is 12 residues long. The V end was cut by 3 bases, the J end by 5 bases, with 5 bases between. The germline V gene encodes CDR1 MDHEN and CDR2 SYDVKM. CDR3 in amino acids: CASSLRHNEQFF. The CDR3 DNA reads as TGTGCCAGCAGTTTGCGACACAATGAGCAGTTCTTC.

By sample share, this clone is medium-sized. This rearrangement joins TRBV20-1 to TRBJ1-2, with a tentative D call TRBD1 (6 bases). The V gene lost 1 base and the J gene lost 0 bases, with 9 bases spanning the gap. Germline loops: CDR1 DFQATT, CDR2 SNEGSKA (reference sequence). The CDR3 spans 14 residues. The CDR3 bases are TGCAGTGCTAGAGGAGGGGGAGCTAACTATGGCTACACCTTC. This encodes CSARGGGANYGYTF.

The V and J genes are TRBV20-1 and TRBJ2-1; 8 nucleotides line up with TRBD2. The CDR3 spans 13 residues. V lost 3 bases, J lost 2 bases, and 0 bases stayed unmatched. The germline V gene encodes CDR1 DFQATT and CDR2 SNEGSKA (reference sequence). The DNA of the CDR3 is TGCAGTGCTAGTAGCGGGGCCTACAATGAGCAGTTCTTC. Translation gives CSASSGAYNEQFF.

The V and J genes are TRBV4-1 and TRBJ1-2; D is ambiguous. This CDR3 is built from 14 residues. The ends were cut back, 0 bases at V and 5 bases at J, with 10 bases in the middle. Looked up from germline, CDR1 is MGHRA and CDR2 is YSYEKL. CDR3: CASSQDPVTYGYTF. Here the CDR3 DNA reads TGCGCCAGCAGCCAAGACCCGGTAACTTATGGCTACACCTTC.

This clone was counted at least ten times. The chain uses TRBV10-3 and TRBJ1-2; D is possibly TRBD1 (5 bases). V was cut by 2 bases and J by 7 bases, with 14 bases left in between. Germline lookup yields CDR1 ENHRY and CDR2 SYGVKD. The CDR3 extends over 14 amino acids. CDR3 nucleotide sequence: TGTGCCATCAGTGAGGGCAGGGCGGGACGTGGCTACACCTTC. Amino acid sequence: CAISEGRAGRGYTF.

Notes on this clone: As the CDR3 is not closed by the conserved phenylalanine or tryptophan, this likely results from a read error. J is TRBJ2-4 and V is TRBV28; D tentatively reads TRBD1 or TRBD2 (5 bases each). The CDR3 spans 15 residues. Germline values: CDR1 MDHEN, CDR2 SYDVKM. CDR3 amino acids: CASSSIREITDIQYL. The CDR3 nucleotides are TGTGCGAGCAGCTCCATCAGGGAGATAACGGACATTCAGTACTTA.

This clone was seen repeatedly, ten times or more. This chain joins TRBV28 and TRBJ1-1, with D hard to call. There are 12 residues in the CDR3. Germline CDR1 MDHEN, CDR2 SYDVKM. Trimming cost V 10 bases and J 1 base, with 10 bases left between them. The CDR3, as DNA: TGTGCCATTAAGAGAACGAACACTGAAGCTTTCTTT. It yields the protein CAIKRTNTEAFF.

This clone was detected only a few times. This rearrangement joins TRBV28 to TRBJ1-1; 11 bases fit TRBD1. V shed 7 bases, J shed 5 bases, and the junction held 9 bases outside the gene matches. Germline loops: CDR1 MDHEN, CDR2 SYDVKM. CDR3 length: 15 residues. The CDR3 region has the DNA TGTGCCAGCACCTTAGGCGGACAGGGGGCGACTGAAGCTTTCTTT. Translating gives CASTLGGQGATEAFF.

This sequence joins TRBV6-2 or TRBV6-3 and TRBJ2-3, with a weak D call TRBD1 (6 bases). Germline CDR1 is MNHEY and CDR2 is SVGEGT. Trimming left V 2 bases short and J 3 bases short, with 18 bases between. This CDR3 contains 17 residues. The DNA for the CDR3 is TGTGCCAGCAGTTACCCGATGGACAGCGCAGGGACAGATACGCAGTATTTT. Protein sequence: CASSYPMDSAGTDTQYF.

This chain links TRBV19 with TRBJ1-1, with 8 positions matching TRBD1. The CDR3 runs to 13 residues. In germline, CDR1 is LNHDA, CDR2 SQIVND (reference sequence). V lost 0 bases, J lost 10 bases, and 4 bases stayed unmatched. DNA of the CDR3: TGTGCCAGTAGTATAGACCGAGACAGGGGAGCTTTCTTT. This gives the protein CASSIDRDRGAFF.

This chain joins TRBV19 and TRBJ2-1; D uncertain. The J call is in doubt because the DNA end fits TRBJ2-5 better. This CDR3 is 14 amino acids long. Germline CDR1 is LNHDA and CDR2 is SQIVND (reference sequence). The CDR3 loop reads CASSASDLQETQYF. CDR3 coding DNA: TGTGCCAGTAGTGCCTCGGACCTTCAAGAGACCCAGTACTTC.

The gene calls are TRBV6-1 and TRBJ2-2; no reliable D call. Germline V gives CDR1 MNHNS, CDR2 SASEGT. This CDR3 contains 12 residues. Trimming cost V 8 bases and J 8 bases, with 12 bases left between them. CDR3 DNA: TGTGCCAGCTCTACGAGACAAGGGGAGCTGTTTTTT. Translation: CASSTRQGELFF.